This T cell receptor beta chain was found in a study of blood T cell repertoires in COVID-19. Exposed enrollees encountered a COVID-19 case at some point within 2 weeks before study entry. The method was immunoSEQ multiplex PCR; TCRdb's version includes in-frame clones alone and lacks a portion of them. Among 130,000 to 150,000 clones listed, 87% were seen once. This CDR3 is built from 16 residues. V lost 1 base and J lost 0, with 13 bases in between. Germline V CDR1 and CDR2: LGHNA, YSLEER. The source material was PBMCs or T cells enriched from blood (not recorded which). V usage is TRBV4-3 and J usage is TRBJ2-7; tentative D call: TRBD2 (5 bases). The receptor was derived from a woman in her forties who had been exposed to COVID-19. CDR3 nucleotide sequence: TGCGCCAGCAGCCAAGTGATCGGCGGGTACTCCTACGAGCAGTACTTC. Protein: CASSQVIGGYSYEQYF.